The 6 T cell receptor beta chains given below trace back to one sample, sequenced in a study of blood T cell repertoires in COVID-19. Only in-frame clones appear in the TCRdb table, and some are missing; sequencing was by immunoSEQ multiplex PCR. The sample records 200,000 to 250,000 clones, 88% being singletons. Material: peripheral blood. The receptors stem from a woman aged 60 to 75 with acute or convalescent COVID-19.

This sequence joins TRBV9 and TRBJ1-3; 7 nucleotides align to TRBD1. Germline-derived CDR1 and CDR2 are SGDLS and YYNGEE. J was trimmed by 2 bases and V by 3 bases; bases with no gene match: 2. The CDR3 is 14 amino acids. CDR3 sequence: CASSAGTAGNTIYF. The CDR3 region has the DNA TGTGCCAGCAGCGCCGGGACAGCTGGAAACACCATATATTTT.

V usage is TRBV4-1 and J usage is TRBJ2-1; D remains unclear. V lost 4 bases and J 0 bases, leaving 13 bases between the germline ends. The CDR3 consists of 16 residues. CDR1 and CDR2 from the germline V gene are MGHRA and YSYEKL. This CDR3 is CASSPGTRSSYNEQFF. The DNA for the CDR3 is TGCGCCAGCAGCCCAGGAACTCGCAGCTCCTACAATGAGCAGTTCTTC.

A few counts support this clone. The rearrangement uses TRBV2 and TRBJ2-3; D is perhaps TRBD1 (6 bases). CDR1 is SNHLY, CDR2 FYNNEI, per germline. Trimming took 3 bases from V and 5 from J, leaving 12 bases between them. CDR3 length equals 14 residues. CDR3 region: CASSDGTRGDTQYF. The CDR3 nucleotides read TGTGCCAGCAGTGACGGGACACGGGGAGATACGCAGTATTTT.

This chain joins TRBV19 and TRBJ1-1; TRBD1 agrees at 9 bases. The CDR3 spans 14 residues. Germline trimming cut 4 bases from V and 5 bases from J; bases unmatched to any gene: 5. Germline V lookup: CDR1 LNHDA, CDR2 SQIVND (reference sequence). The CDR3 region is CASSTRTGETEAFF. CDR3 in DNA: TGTGCCAGTAGTACAAGGACAGGGGAGACTGAAGCTTTCTTT.

This rearrangement joins TRBV6-6 to TRBJ2-5; 9 nucleotides match TRBD1. The germline gives CDR1 MNHNY, CDR2 SVGAGI (reference sequence). J lost 4 bases, V lost 7 bases, and 10 bases had no gene match. The length of the CDR3 is 15 residues. CDR3 region: CASMLQGARGETQYF. The CDR3 DNA reads as TGTGCCAGCATGCTACAGGGGGCCAGGGGAGAGACCCAGTACTTC.

V and J are TRBV3-1 (or the pseudogene TRBV3-2) and TRBJ2-7; D unclear. Between the trimmed V and J ends, which lost 1 base and 0 bases, there was a span of 10 bases. Germline V gives CDR1 LGHDT, CDR2 YNNKEL (reference sequence). There are 15 residues in the CDR3. CDR3 sequence reads: CASSQGRVSSYEQYF. CDR3 bases: TGTGCCAGCAGCCAAGGGAGAGTAAGCTCCTACGAGCAGTACTTC.